The clone carrying this T cell receptor beta chain was detected a few times. The source of the sample is a study of patients and donors after allogeneic stem cell transplantation. CDR1 and CDR2 from the germline V gene are DFQATT and SNEGSKA (reference sequence). With 0 bases removed from V and 1 base from J, the gap between germline ends came to 10 bases. The CDR3 has 16 amino acids. One entry per CDR3 protein, called by TCRdb with MiXCR from the RT-PCR reads. Found here are more than 850,000 distinct CDR3 sequences, over 15% of them singletons; the top ten hold around 6%. The clonotype comes from a human donor who was either an allogeneic HSCT recipient or a stem cell or donor lymphocyte infusion donor (not recorded which). It is not recorded whose cells these are; they may come from a transplant donor. The V gene is TRBV20-1, the J gene TRBJ1-6, with D possibly TRBD1 on 6 matching bases. Sequenced sample: blood, either unsorted or a sorted T cell fraction (not recorded which). CDR3 DNA sequence: TGCAGTGCTAGAGATTCAGGGGTATCCTATAATTCACCCCTCCACTTT. It encodes CSARDSGVSYNSPLHF.